In this sample, the clone carrying this TCR beta chain turned up a few times. Its antigen remains unidentified. A second PCR of 7 to 11 cycles used a sample-barcoded 5' primer and a J-beta primer mix. In TCRdb, the 5' RACE reads were re-called with MiXCR into one record per CDR3 protein. The sample lists just over 800,000 distinct CDR3 sequences, approximately 59% seen once, with approximately 30% in the top ten. In germline, CDR1 is MGHDK, CDR2 SYGVNS. V dropped 5 bases and J dropped 5; count of bases not matched to a gene: 10. CDR3 length: 15 amino acids. The sample comes from a study of blood T cells in healthy people across ages. The study, taken as a whole, reports: With naive T cell percentage, TCR beta diversity showed a strong correlation. Higher diversity, along with more naive CD4+ cells, distinguished long-lived donors from aged donors. Estimates drawn from one million T cells were deemed to understate diversity.

The sample comprised blood. The sequence came from a man aged 30 to 39 in good health. The chain combines TRBV25-1 with TRBJ2-5, with 8 positions matching TRBD2. The CDR3 here is CASSPPGLAGETQYF. CDR3 DNA sequence: TGTGCCAGCAGTCCCCCCGGACTAGCAGGGGAGACCCAGTACTTC.